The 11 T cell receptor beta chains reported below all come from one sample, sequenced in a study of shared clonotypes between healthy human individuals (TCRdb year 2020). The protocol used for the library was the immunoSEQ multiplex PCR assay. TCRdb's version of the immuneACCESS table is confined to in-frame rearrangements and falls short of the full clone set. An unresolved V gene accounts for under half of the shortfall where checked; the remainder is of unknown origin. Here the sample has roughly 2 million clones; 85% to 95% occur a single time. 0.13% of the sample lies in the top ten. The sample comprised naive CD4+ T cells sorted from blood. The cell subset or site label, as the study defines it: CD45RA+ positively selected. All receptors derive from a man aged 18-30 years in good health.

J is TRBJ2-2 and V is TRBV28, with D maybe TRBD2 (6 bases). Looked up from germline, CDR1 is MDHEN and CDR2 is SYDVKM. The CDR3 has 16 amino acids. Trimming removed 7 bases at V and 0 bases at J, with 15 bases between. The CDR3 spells CASNFRGVTNTGELFF. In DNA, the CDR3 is TGTGCCAGCAATTTCCGCGGGGTGACGAACACCGGGGAGCTGTTTTTT.

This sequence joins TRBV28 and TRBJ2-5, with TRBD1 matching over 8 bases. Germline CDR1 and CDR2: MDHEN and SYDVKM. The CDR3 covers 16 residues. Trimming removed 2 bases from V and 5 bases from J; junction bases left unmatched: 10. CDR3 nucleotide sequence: TGTGCCAGCAGTTTAGGCCCGACAGGGGCAATGGAGACCCAGTACTTC. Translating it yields CASSLGPTGAMETQYF.

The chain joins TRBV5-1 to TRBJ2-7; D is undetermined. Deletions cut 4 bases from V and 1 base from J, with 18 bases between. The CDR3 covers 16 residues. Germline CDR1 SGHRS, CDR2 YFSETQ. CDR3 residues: CASSPGRQTLSYEQYF. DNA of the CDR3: TGCGCCAGCAGCCCTGGACGGCAAACTCTTTCCTACGAGCAGTACTTC.

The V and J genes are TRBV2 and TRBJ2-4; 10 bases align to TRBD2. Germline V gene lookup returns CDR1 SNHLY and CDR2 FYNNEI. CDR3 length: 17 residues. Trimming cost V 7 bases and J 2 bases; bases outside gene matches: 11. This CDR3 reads CASTGQSSGGSKNIQYF. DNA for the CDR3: TGTGCCAGCACCGGCCAGAGTAGCGGGGGGTCCAAAAACATTCAGTACTTC.

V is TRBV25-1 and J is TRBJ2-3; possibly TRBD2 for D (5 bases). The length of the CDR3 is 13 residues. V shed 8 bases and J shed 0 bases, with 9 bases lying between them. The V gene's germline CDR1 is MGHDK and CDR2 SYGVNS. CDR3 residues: CASATRSTDTQYF. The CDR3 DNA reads TGTGCCAGCGCAACTAGAAGCACAGATACGCAGTATTTT.

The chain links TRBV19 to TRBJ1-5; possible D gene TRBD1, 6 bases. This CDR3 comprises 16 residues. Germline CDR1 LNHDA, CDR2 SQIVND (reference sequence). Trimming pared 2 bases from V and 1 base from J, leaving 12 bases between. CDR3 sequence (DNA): TGTGCCAGTAGTATATGGAGGGGGGAAAGCAATCAGCCCCAGCATTTT. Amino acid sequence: CASSIWRGESNQPQHF. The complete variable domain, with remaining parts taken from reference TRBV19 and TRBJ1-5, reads DGGITQSPKYLFRKEGQNVTLSCEQNLNHDAMYWYRQDPGQGLRLIYYSQIVNDFQKGDIAEGYSVSREKKESFPLTVTSAQKNPTAFYLCASSIWRGESNQPQHFGDGTRLSIL.

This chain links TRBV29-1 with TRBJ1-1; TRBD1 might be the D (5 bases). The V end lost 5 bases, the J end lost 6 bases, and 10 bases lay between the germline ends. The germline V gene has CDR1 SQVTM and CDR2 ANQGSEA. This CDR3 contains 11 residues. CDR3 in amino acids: CSVLKGPEAFF. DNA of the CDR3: TGCAGCGTTCTCAAGGGACCTGAAGCTTTCTTT. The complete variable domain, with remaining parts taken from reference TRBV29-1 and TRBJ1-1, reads SAVISQKPSRDICQRGTSLTIQCQVDSQVTMMFWYRQQPGQSLTLIATANQGSEATYESGFVIDKFPISRPNLTFSTLTVSNMSPEDSSIYLCSVLKGPEAFFGQGTRLTVV.

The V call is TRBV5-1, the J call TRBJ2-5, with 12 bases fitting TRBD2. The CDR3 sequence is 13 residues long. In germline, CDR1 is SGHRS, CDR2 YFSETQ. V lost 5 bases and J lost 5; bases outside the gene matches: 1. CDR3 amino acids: CASRTSGSETQYF. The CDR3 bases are TGCGCCAGCAGGACTAGCGGGAGTGAGACCCAGTACTTC. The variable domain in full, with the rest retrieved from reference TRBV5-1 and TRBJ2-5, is KAGVTQTPRYLIKTRGQQVTLSCSPISGHRSVSWYQQTPGQGLQFLFEYFSETQRNKGNFPGRFSGRQFSNSRSEMNVSTLELGDSALYLCASRTSGSETQYFGPGTRLLVL.

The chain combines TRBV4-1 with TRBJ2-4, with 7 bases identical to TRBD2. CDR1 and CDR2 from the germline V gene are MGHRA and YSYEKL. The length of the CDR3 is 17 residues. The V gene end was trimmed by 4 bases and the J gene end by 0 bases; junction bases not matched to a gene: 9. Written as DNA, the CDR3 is TGCGCCAGCAGCCTTTCTCTAGCGGAGCTAGCCAAAAACATTCAGTACTTC. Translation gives CASSLSLAELAKNIQYF.

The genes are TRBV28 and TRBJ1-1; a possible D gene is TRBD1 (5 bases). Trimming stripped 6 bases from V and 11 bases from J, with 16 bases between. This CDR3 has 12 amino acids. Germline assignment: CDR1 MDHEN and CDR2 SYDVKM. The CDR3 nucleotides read TGTGCCAGCAGCGGGGGAGGGGCAGGGGCTTTCTTT. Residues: CASSGGGAGAFF.

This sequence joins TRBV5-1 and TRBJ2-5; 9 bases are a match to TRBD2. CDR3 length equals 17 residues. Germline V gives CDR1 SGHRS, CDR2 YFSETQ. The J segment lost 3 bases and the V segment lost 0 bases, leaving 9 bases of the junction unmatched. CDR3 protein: CASSLAGLAGEKETQYF. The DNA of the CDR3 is TGCGCCAGCAGCTTGGCAGGGTTAGCGGGAGAAAAAGAGACCCAGTACTTC.